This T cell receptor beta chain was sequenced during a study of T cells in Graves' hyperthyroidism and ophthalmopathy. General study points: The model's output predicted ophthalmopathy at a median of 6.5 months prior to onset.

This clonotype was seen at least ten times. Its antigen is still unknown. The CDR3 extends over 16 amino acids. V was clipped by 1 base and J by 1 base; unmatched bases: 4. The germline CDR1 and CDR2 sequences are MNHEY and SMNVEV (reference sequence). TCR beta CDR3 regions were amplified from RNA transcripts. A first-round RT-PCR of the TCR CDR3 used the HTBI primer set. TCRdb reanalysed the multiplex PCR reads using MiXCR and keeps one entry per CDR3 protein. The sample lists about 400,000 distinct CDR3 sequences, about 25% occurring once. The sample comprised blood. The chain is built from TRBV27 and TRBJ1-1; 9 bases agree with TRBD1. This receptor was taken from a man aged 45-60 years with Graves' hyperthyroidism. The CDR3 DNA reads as TGTGCCAGCAGTTTATGGGGGACAGGGAAGAACACTGAAGCTTTCTTT. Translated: CASSLWGTGKNTEAFF.